The text below deals with one T cell receptor (beta chain). Its antigen remains unidentified. Each CDR3 protein gets one entry after TCRdb re-called the reads with MiXCR. The table records about 230,000 distinct CDR3 sequences, 22% of them present only once. The CDR3 consists of 15 residues. Germline CDR1 and CDR2: MGHRA and YSYEKL. Trimming cost V 6 bases and J 4 bases; bases outside gene matches: 10. The sample is drawn from a study of T cell repertoires in cytomegalovirus infection. Points from the study as a whole: Based on cumulative public TCR beta family frequency, carriers of CMV plus the relevant HLA were identified. Dominating the ex vivo response were TCR beta clonotypes that were CMV-specific and HLA-C-restricted.

This TCR came from a human donor in good health (CMV status not recorded). Some clones in this sample may be carry-over from other donors' samples. The sequenced sample consisted of CD8+ T cells from PBMCs. The chain is built from TRBV4-1 and TRBJ2-7; 9 bases are shared with TRBD1. The CDR3 sequence is CASSYAGTGIYEQYF. The CDR3 DNA reads TGCGCCAGCAGTTACGCCGGGACAGGGATTTACGAGCAGTACTTC.